These T cell receptor beta chains were read from a single sample in a study of blood T cell repertoires in COVID-19. Assay used: immunoSEQ multiplex PCR; TCRdb lists only in-frame clones, some missing. Seen here are more than 85,000 clones, roughly 76% observed once, and the top ten hold 3.5% to 4.5%. The sequenced material came from peripheral blood. Every receptor here comes from a woman aged 45-65 years with acute or convalescent COVID-19. The CDR3 runs from the conserved cysteine through the conserved F or W. D genes are given only for firm matches. Part of the rows lack a size; the others show once, few, many or a class for expanded clones.

clone size: .; V gene: TRBV6-5; D gene: TRBD1; J gene: TRBJ2-7; CDR3 DNA: TGTGCCAGCAGTTACTCCGGGGACAGCTCCTACGAGCAGTACTTC; CDR3 protein: CASSYSGDSSYEQYF
clone size: .; V gene: TRBV28; D gene: .; J gene: TRBJ1-4; CDR3 DNA: TGTGCCACCCATAGGAGGGGTTCTGGCGAAAAACTGTTTTTT; CDR3 protein: CATHRRGSGEKLFF
clone size: few; V gene: TRBV4-3; D gene: .; J gene: TRBJ2-2; CDR3 DNA: TGCGCCAGCAGCCAAAGATCGGCAGGGGAGACCACCGGGGAGCTGTTTTTT; CDR3 protein: CASSQRSAGETTGELFF
clone size: .; V gene: TRBV10-2; D gene: .; J gene: TRBJ1-5; CDR3 DNA: TGCGCCAGCAGTGTTGGGGGCGAGCAGCCCCAGCATTTT; CDR3 protein: CASSVGGEQPQHF
clone size: .; V gene: TRBV15; D gene: TRBD1; J gene: TRBJ1-6; CDR3 DNA: TGTGCCACTGGACAGGAGCTAAATTCACCCCTCCACTTT; CDR3 protein: CATGQELNSPLHF
clone size: few; V gene: TRBV2; D gene: .; J gene: TRBJ2-7; CDR3 DNA: TGTGCCAGCAGAGCCCGGGACACCAGCGAGCAGTACTTC; CDR3 protein: CASRARDTSEQYF
clone size: few; V gene: TRBV5-1; D gene: .; J gene: TRBJ1-5; CDR3 DNA: TGCGCCAGCAGCTTGGACACGAATCAGCCCCAGCATTTT; CDR3 protein: CASSLDTNQPQHF
clone size: .; V gene: TRBV11-1; D gene: .; J gene: TRBJ2-1; CDR3 DNA: TGTGCCAGCAGCTTACTAGCCAATGAGCAGTTCTTC; CDR3 protein: CASSLLANEQFF
clone size: .; V gene: TRBV7-9; D gene: TRBD1; J gene: TRBJ1-2; CDR3 DNA: TGTGCCAGCAGCCCGGACAGGGCAAGGGGCTACACCTTC; CDR3 protein: CASSPDRARGYTF
clone size: .; V gene: TRBV19; D gene: TRBD2; J gene: TRBJ2-1; CDR3 DNA: TGTGCCAGTCGCCCCGGACTAGCGGGGTTCTACAATGAGCAGTTCTTC; CDR3 protein: CASRPGLAGFYNEQFF